This passage covers 5 T cell receptor beta chains from one sample sequenced in a study of blood T cell repertoires in COVID-19. Assay: immunoSEQ multiplex PCR; the TCRdb copy retains only in-frame clones and omits some. Among 200,000 to 250,000 clones listed, about three quarters were seen once. Sample: peripheral blood. The receptors shown here come from a woman aged 70-85 years with acute or convalescent COVID-19.

This clone showed up just a few times. V and J are TRBV2 and TRBJ1-2, with TRBD1 identical over 7 bases. Looked up from germline, CDR1 is SNHLY and CDR2 is FYNNEI. The CDR3 covers 13 residues. V was clipped by 5 bases and J by 8 bases; unmatched bases: 8. CDR3 nucleotide sequence: TGTGCCAGCAGTTACGACAGGGATATGGGCTACACCTTC. Protein product: CASSYDRDMGYTF.

The chain uses TRBV6-1 and TRBJ2-7; TRBD1 agrees at 10 bases. V lost 2 bases to trimming and J lost 2 bases; unmatched junction nucleotides: 6. Germline lookup yields CDR1 MNHNS and CDR2 SASEGT. The CDR3 loop spans 16 amino acids. DNA for the CDR3: TGTGCCAGCAGTGAAACCGGGACAGGGGATCCCTACGAGCAGTACGTC. It yields the protein CASSETGTGDPYEQYV.

The V and J genes are TRBV7-9 and TRBJ2-7, with D unclear. This CDR3 contains 12 residues. V was cut by 4 bases and J by 2 bases, with 6 bases left in between. CDR1 is SEHNR and CDR2 is FQNEAQ in the germline V gene (reference sequence). CDR3 loop: CASSSSAYEQYF. In nucleotides, the CDR3 is TGTGCCAGCAGCTCCTCAGCCTACGAGCAGTACTTC.

The chain couples TRBV27 to TRBJ2-7; 11 bases align to TRBD1. The V and J ends lost 5 bases and 0 bases, in that order; junction bases with no gene match: 9. Germline CDR1 and CDR2: MNHEY and SMNVEV (reference sequence). The CDR3 is made up of 17 amino acids. The CDR3 DNA reads as TGTGCCAGCAGTATAAGGGGACAGGGGGTTTTCTCCTACGAGCAGTACTTC. Protein: CASSIRGQGVFSYEQYF.

V is TRBV18 and J is TRBJ2-1; 7 bases align to TRBD2. CDR3 length: 15 residues. CDR1 is KGHSH, CDR2 LQKENI, per germline. The junction had 5 bases not matched to a gene; V was cut back by 4 bases and J by 2 bases. The CDR3 DNA is TGTGCCAGCTCACTTGATGCGGGGGCCTACAATGAGCAGTTCTTC. Residues: CASSLDAGAYNEQFF.